The present T cell receptor beta chain was sequenced within a study of identical twins. After template switching added a universal primer site, the resulting cDNA carried unique molecular identifiers. TCRdb used MiXCR to reprocess the 5' RACE reads, holding one entry per CDR3 protein. The data contain approximately 230,000 distinct CDR3 sequences, 6% to 7% of them singletons. J gave up 3 bases and V 0 bases, and 5 bases lay outside the gene matches. Germline V gene data show CDR1 as MNHEY and CDR2 as SVGAGI. The CDR3 consists of 16 residues. This sample also appeared in a second study, on T cells expressing NK-cell markers. That study adds: Four donors showed these clonotypes also leading the CD3+CD56-NKG2C+ fraction.

The sample taken for sequencing was CD8+ T cells sorted from blood. J is TRBJ2-7 and V is TRBV6-5; the match to TRBD1 covers 10 bases. The sequence was obtained from a woman under 30 in good health. CDR3 sequence reads: CASSYSRDRGGYEQYF. The CDR3 DNA reads as TGTGCCAGCAGTTACTCCAGGGACAGGGGAGGCTACGAGCAGTACTTC.